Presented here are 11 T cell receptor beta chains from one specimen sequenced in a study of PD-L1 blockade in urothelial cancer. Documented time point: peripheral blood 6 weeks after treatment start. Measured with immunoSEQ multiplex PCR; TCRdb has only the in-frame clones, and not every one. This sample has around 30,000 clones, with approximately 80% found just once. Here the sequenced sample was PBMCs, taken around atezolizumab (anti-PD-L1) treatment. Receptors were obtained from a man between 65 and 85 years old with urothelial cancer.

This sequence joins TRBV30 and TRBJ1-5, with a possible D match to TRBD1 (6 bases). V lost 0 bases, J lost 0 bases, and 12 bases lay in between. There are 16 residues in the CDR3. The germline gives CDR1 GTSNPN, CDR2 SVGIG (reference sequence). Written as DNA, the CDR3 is TGTGCCTGGAGTGTACAGGGTCGAACTAGCAATCAGCCCCAGCATTTT. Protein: CAWSVQGRTSNQPQHF.

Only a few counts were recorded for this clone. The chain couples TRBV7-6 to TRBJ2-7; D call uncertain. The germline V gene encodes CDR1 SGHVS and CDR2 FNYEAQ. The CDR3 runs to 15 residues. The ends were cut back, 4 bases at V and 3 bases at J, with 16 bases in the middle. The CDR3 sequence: CASSSEAGPHYEQYF. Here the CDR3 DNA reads TGTGCCAGCAGCTCAGAGGCCGGTCCCCACTACGAGCAGTACTTC.

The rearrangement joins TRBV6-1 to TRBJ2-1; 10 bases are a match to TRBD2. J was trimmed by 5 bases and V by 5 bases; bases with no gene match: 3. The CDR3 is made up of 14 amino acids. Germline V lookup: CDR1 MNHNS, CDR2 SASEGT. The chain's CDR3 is CASSQGLANNEQFF. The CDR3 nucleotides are TGTGCCAGCAGTCAGGGACTAGCGAACAATGAGCAGTTCTTC.

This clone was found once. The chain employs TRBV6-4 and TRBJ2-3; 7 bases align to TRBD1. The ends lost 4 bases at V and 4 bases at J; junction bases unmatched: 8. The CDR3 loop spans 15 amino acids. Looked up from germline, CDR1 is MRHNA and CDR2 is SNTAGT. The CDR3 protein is CASSAARGPADTQYF. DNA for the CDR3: TGTGCCAGCAGTGCCGCGAGGGGGCCGGCAGATACGCAGTATTTT.

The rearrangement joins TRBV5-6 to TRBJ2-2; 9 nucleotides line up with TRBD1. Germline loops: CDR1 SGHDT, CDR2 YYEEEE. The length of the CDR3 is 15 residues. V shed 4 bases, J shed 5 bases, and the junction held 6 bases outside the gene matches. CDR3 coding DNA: TGTGCCAGCAGCCCCGGGACAGGGTTGACCGGGGAGCTGTTTTTT. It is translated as CASSPGTGLTGELFF.

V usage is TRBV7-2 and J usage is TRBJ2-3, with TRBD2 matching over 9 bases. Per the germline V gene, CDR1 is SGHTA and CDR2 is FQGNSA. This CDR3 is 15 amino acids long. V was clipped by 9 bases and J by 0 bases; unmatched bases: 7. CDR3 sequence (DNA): TGTGCCAGTAGAAGGCGGGGGGGCAGCACAGATACGCAGTATTTT. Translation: CASRRRGGSTDTQYF.

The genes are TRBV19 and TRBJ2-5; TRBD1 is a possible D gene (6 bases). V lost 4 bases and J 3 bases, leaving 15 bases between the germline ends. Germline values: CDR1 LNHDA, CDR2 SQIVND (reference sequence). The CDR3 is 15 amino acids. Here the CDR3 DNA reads TGTGCCAGTAGTACCCGATGGACAGCCGAAGAGACCCAGTACTTC. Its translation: CASSTRWTAEETQYF. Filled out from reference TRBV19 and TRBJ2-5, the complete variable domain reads DGGITQSPKYLFRKEGQNVTLSCEQNLNHDAMYWYRQDPGQGLRLIYYSQIVNDFQKGDIAEGYSVSREKKESFPLTVTSAQKNPTAFYLCASSTRWTAEETQYFGPGTRLLVL.

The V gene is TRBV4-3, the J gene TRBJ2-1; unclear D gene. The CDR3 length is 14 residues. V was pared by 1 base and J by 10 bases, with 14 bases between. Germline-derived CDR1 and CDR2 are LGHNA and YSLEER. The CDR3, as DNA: TGCGCCAGCAGCCAAGTAAGTCAAGCAGGCGAGCAGTTCTTC. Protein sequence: CASSQVSQAGEQFF.

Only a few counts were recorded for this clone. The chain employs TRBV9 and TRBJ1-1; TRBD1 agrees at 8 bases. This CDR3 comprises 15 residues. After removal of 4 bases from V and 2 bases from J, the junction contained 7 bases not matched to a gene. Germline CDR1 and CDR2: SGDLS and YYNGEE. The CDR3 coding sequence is TGTGCCAGCAGCCCCACCGGGACAGGCAACACTGAAGCTTTCTTT. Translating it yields CASSPTGTGNTEAFF.

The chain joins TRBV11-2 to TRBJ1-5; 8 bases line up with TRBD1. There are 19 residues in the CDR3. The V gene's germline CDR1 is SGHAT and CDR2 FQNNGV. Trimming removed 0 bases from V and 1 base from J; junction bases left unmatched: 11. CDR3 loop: CASSLEGFRQGASNQPQHF. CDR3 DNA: TGTGCCAGCAGCTTAGAGGGGTTTCGGCAGGGGGCGAGCAATCAGCCCCAGCATTTT.

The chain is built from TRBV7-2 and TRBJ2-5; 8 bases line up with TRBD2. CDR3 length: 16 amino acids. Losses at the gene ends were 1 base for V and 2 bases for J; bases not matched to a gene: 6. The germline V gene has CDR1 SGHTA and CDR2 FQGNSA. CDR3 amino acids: CASSLGVSGVQETQYF. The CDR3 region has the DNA TGTGCCAGCAGCTTAGGGGTTAGCGGGGTTCAAGAGACCCAGTACTTC.